These 3 T cell receptor beta chains originate from one sample sequenced in a study of blood T cells in healthy people across ages. For the second PCR, which ran for roughly 7 to 11 cycles, a sample-barcoded 5' primer and a J-beta primer mix were used. MiXCR, applied by TCRdb to the 5' RACE reads, yields one record per CDR3 protein. Of 1.5 million to 2 million distinct CDR3 sequences listed, 40% to 55% are singletons. Sequenced sample: blood. These TCRs come from a middle-aged woman in good health.

The table lists this clonotype with a few counts. The CDR3, as DNA: TGTGCCAGCAGATTTTGGGGGATAAGAGCCGGGGAGCTGTTTTTT. This codes for CASRFWGIRAGELFF. The rearrangement uses TRBV12-3 or TRBV12-4 and TRBJ2-2; D might be TRBD1 or TRBD2, each matching 5 bases. The V and J ends lost 6 bases and 6 bases respectively, with 17 bases between them. The CDR3 runs to 15 residues.

The CDR3 DNA is TGCGCCAGCAGCCAATTCCAGGGGGTAGAGACCCAGTACTTC. It translates to CASSQFQGVETQYF. The V and J genes are TRBV4-1 and TRBJ2-5; 7 bases line up with TRBD1. Germline V CDR1 and CDR2: MGHRA, YSYEKL. The CDR3 contains 14 residues. J lost 4 bases, V lost 2 bases, and 4 bases had no gene match.

V gene TRBV11-3 combines with J gene TRBJ2-7; D is possibly TRBD1 (5 bases). Germline V lookup: CDR1 SGHNT, CDR2 YENEEA. The CDR3 loop spans 19 amino acids. V was clipped by 0 bases and J by 5 bases, with 26 bases between them. The CDR3 loop is CASSLEANLGAGIVDEQYF. CDR3 coding DNA: TGTGCCAGCAGCTTAGAAGCAAACCTTGGGGCAGGAATCGTGGACGAGCAGTACTTC.